This T cell receptor (beta chain) appears in the sequencing data of a study of cytomegalovirus exposure and HLA in healthy donors. Findings of the study overall: It was taken for granted in presence/absence analyses that sequencing depth across donors was roughly uniform.

The donors (healthy individuals) were bone marrow donors. The study sampled nominally healthy donors, though unrecorded immune exposures were likely. In regard to this clone: Antigen unknown.

The PCR was carried out with 60 Vbeta primers and 13 Jbeta primers. Generated by immunoSEQ multiplex PCR, the TCRdb table keeps only in-frame clones and is missing some. The sample includes 200,000 to 250,000 clones, approximately 80% of them seen just once. The CDR3 extends over 14 amino acids. Trimming at V came to 7 bases and at J to 9 bases, leaving 14 bases not matched to a gene. The germline V gene has CDR1 MNHNY and CDR2 SVGAGI (reference sequence). This chain joins TRBV6-6 and TRBJ2-7, with 8 bases aligning to TRBD1. This clonotype originated in a man aged 30-40 years in good health and CMV-seronegative. The sample taken for sequencing was PBMCs. CDR3 in DNA: TGTGCCAGCACCAAACAGGGGGTGGTCCCCTGGCAGTACTTC. Translating gives CASTKQGVVPWQYF.